Following are 20 T cell receptor beta chains from one sample sequenced in a study of blood T cells in healthy people across ages. With a J-beta primer mix and a sample-barcoded 5' primer, a second PCR ran about 6 to 11 cycles. TCRdb reprocessed the 5' RACE reads via MiXCR and lists one record per CDR3 protein. The table lists 450,000 to 650,000 distinct CDR3 sequences, nearly 25% of them singletons. The same specimen was also included in a second study, on T cells of mothers and their children.

Sequenced sample: blood. The receptors shown here come from a boy aged 5-17 years in good health.

This clonotype has ten or more counts. V usage is TRBV4-3 and J usage is TRBJ2-7; TRBD2 agrees at 9 bases. This CDR3 is built from 13 residues. Germline V gene sequence: CDR1 LGHNA, CDR2 YSLEER. V trimming: 0 bases; J trimming: 6 bases; junction bases outside the gene matches: 0. The DNA for the CDR3 is TGCGCCAGCAGCCAAGATAGCGGGAGCGAGCAGTACTTC. Amino acids: CASSQDSGSEQYF.

This chain joins TRBV24-1 and TRBJ2-5, with D perhaps TRBD1 or TRBD2 (5 bases each). The CDR3 runs 16 residues. Germline V gives CDR1 KGHDR, CDR2 SFDVKD. With 0 bases removed from V and 0 bases from J, the gap between germline ends came to 10 bases. As DNA, the CDR3 is TGTGCCACCAGTGATTTGGGGGGAGCGGACCAAGAGACCCAGTACTTC. Translated, it gives CATSDLGGADQETQYF.

This clonotype was picked up a small number of times. The V call is TRBV6-4, the J call TRBJ2-1; either TRBD1 or TRBD2 may fit D (5 bases each). This CDR3 comprises 14 residues. V shed 8 bases and J shed 7 bases, with 18 bases lying between them. Per germline, CDR1 MRHNA and CDR2 SNTAGT. In DNA form, the CDR3 reads TGTGCCAGCGGCACGGGAATGGCAGGGAATGAGCAGTTCTTC. Translation gives CASGTGMAGNEQFF.

CDR3 sequence reads: CASGEYQETQYF. The CDR3 DNA reads TGTGCCAGCGGCGAGTACCAAGAGACCCAGTACTTC. The genes are TRBV27 and TRBJ2-5, with D uncertain. V lost 8 bases, J lost 0 bases, and 7 bases lay in between. This CDR3 has 12 amino acids. The V gene's germline CDR1 is MNHEY and CDR2 SMNVEV (reference sequence).

Many counts were recorded for this clonotype. The V call is TRBV6-2 or TRBV6-3, the J call TRBJ2-4, with no clear D. CDR3 length: 14 residues. Trimming took off 0 bases at V and 1 base at J, with 4 bases between the two ends. Germline CDR1 MNHEY, CDR2 SVGEGT. The CDR3 sequence: CASSYSGAKNIQYF. The CDR3, as DNA: TGTGCCAGCAGTTACTCAGGGGCCAAAAACATTCAGTACTTC.

Concerning this clonotype itself: One end of the junction fails to match germline, which may point to a read error. The J gene is TRBJ2-1, the V gene TRBV3-1; 7 bases agree with TRBD2. The germline CDR1 and CDR2 sequences are LGHDT and YNNKEL (reference sequence). CDR3 length: 12 residues. The CDR3 DNA reads TGCGCCAGCAGCCGACTCTGGGGGGGTAAGTTCTTC. Residues: CASSRLWGGKFF.

The table lists this clonotype with many counts. J is TRBJ2-3 and V is TRBV6-4, with 7 bases lining up with TRBD2. The CDR3 is 14 amino acids. From germline, CDR1 is MRHNA and CDR2 SNTAGT. V lost 3 bases and J lost 2; bases outside the gene matches: 2. This chain's CDR3 is CASSEAGVTDTQYF. The CDR3 DNA sequence: TGTGCCAGCAGTGAGGCGGGGGTCACAGATACGCAGTATTTT.

This clonotype appeared a few times. The chain combines TRBV7-8 with TRBJ2-4; D is perhaps TRBD2 (6 bases). This CDR3 is built from 17 residues. Germline CDR1 SGHVS, CDR2 FQNEAQ. Trimming took off 5 bases at V and 0 bases at J, with 17 bases between the two ends. The CDR3 protein is CASSPIWRGLAKNIQYF. The CDR3 nucleotides read TGTGCCAGCAGCCCTATCTGGAGGGGTCTAGCCAAAAACATTCAGTACTTC.

Comments on this clonotype: This may be a read error: a much more frequent sequence differs by one nucleotide. The genes are TRBV29-1 and TRBJ1-1; D is possibly TRBD1 (6 bases). V was cut by 4 bases and J by 3 bases, with 15 bases left in between. The CDR3 spans 14 residues. From germline, CDR1 is SQVTM and CDR2 ANQGSEA. The CDR3 DNA reads as TGCAGCGTTGTACAGGGTGGGTTGGACACTGAAGCTTTCTTT. It encodes CSVVQGGLDTEAFF.

The CDR3 loop reads CASSPGPLAGYNEQFF. The CDR3 DNA reads TGTGCCAGCAGCCCCGGTCCACTAGCGGGATACAATGAGCAGTTCTTC. The chain uses TRBV4-2 and TRBJ2-5; TRBD2 matches at 10 bases. With the DNA end fitting TRBJ2-1 better, the J assignment may be wrong. Germline V gene sequence: CDR1 LGHNA, CDR2 YNFKEQ. The CDR3 sequence is 16 residues long.

Concerning this clonotype itself: A much bigger clone sits one base away, suggesting this may be a read error. The rearrangement links TRBV28 to TRBJ2-1; tentative D call: TRBD1 (6 bases). The CDR3 runs to 13 residues. Trimming removed 8 bases at V and 9 bases at J, with 17 bases between. Germline V CDR1 and CDR2: MDHEN, SYDVKM. CDR3 sequence: CASGSNRAGEQFF. In DNA form, the CDR3 reads TGTGCCAGCGGGTCAAACAGGGCGGGTGAGCAGTTCTTC.

This clonotype was seen a single time. The chain is built from TRBV7-3 and TRBJ2-2; D not certain. Trimming took off 4 bases at V and 8 bases at J, with 14 bases between the two ends. This CDR3 contains 14 residues. Germline CDR1 and CDR2: SGHTA and FQGTGA. CDR3 nucleotide sequence: TGTGCCAGCAGCTCTCCGGGTCCCACGGGGGAGCTGTTTTTT. Encoded protein: CASSSPGPTGELFF.

This clonotype appeared a few times. The gene calls are TRBV4-2 and TRBJ2-3; 7 bases map to TRBD2. Germline V gives CDR1 LGHNA, CDR2 YNFKEQ. The CDR3 totals 15 residues. The J segment lost 2 bases and the V segment lost 1 base, leaving 3 bases of the junction unmatched. CDR3 nucleotides: TGTGCCAGCAGCCAAGGGGGGGGATACACAGATACGCAGTATTTT. Translating gives CASSQGGGYTDTQYF.

The gene calls are TRBV7-9 and TRBJ2-1; D call uncertain. Trimming shortened V by 2 bases and J by 4 bases, and 12 bases separated the two germline ends. The CDR3 length is 15 residues. Per the germline V gene, CDR1 is SEHNR and CDR2 is FQNEAQ (reference sequence). CDR3 sequence (DNA): TGTGCCAGCAGCTTACCGGACGGTATTTACAATGAGCAGTTCTTC. This gives the protein CASSLPDGIYNEQFF. The full variable domain, its missing parts supplied by reference TRBV7-9 and TRBJ2-1, is DTGVSQNPRHKITKRGQNVTFRCDPISEHNRLYWYRQTLGQGPEFLTYFQNEAQLEKSRLLSDRFSAERPKGSFSTLEIQRTEQGDSAMYLCASSLPDGIYNEQFFGPGTRLTVL.

The rearrangement links TRBV21-1 to TRBJ2-1. TRBV21-1 is listed as a pseudogene. This CDR3 spans 13 amino acids. CDR3 residues: CASSALRANEQFF. The CDR3 DNA is TGTGCCAGCAGCGCTCTTCGGGCCAATGAGCAGTTCTTC.

This clonotype appeared many times. The chain uses TRBV3-1 and TRBJ1-1; D remains ambiguous. Germline V gene sequence: CDR1 LGHDT, CDR2 YNNKEL (reference sequence). V lost 1 base and J 1 base, leaving 4 bases between the germline ends. The CDR3 is made up of 13 amino acids. CDR3 sequence reads: CASSQVENTEAFF. The CDR3, as DNA: TGTGCCAGCAGCCAAGTTGAGAACACTGAAGCTTTCTTT.

V gene TRBV20-1 combines with J gene TRBJ2-5; D unclear. This CDR3 is 16 amino acids long. Trimming removed 2 bases at V and 5 bases at J, with 21 bases between. The germline gives CDR1 DFQATT, CDR2 SNEGSKA (reference sequence). CDR3 sequence: CSARPSRASTLETQYF. In nucleotides, the CDR3 is TGCAGTGCTAGACCTTCCCGGGCCTCAACGCTGGAGACCCAGTACTTC.

This clonotype was seen more than once but under ten times. V is TRBV25-1 and J is TRBJ2-7, with 7 bases identical to TRBD1. The CDR3 is made up of 14 amino acids. Germline values: CDR1 MGHDK, CDR2 SYGVNS. Germline trimming cut 4 bases from V and 2 bases from J; bases unmatched to any gene: 5. The CDR3 nucleotides are TGTGCCAGCAGTGGGGACAGCGGAACCTACGAGCAGTACTTC. It encodes CASSGDSGTYEQYF.

This chain uses TRBV5-1 with TRBJ2-3, with D tentatively TRBD1 (8 bases). Trimming shortened V by 3 bases and J by 4 bases, and 27 bases separated the two germline ends. Germline CDR1 SGHRS, CDR2 YFSETQ. The length of the CDR3 is 19 residues. CDR3 nucleotide sequence: TGCGCCAGCAGCTCCACACACCCGAAAGGACAGGGAGGGCCAGATACGCAGTATTTT. It is translated as CASSSTHPKGQGGPDTQYF.

There are a few counts of this clonotype. The V call is TRBV7-9, the J call TRBJ2-6; a weak D match, TRBD1 (5 bases). Germline CDR1 is SEHNR and CDR2 is FQNEAQ (reference sequence). The CDR3 contains 15 residues. The ends were cut back, 6 bases at V and 2 bases at J, with 11 bases in the middle. In nucleotides, the CDR3 is TGTGCCAGCAGTTTTGAAGGGGCTGGGGCCAACGTCCTGACTTTC. Translation: CASSFEGAGANVLTF.